A selection of T cell receptor beta chains follows, all from one sample in a study of technical replicates of blood from a handful of donors. Using immunoSEQ multiplex PCR, the repertoire was profiled, and TCRdb retains in-frame clones only, with some absent. Of approximately 81,000 clones listed, nearly 97% are singletons. The sample comprised T cells isolated from PBMCs. These receptors were taken from a human donor in good health. Both conserved end residues are part of each CDR3. Each record gives: V gene, D gene, clone size, J gene, CDR3 protein, CDR3 DNA. A D gene is named only where the DNA matches it firmly. Only some rows state a clone size, as once, few, many or a class for expanded clones.

>TRBV19|-|-|TRBJ2-7
CASSIRQNEQYF
TGTGCCAGTAGTATAAGACAGAACGAGCAGTACTTC
>TRBV7-9|TRBD2|-|TRBJ2-5
CASSPLGGRDQETQYF
TGTGCCAGCAGCCCCCTGGGGGGGAGGGACCAAGAGACCCAGTACTTC
>TRBV28|-|-|TRBJ2-7
CASSFRGGEQYF
TGTGCCAGCAGTTTCAGGGGTGGGGAGCAGTACTTC
>TRBV28|TRBD1|-|TRBJ2-1
CASSFQDRGDEQFF
TGTGCCAGCAGTTTCCAGGACAGGGGCGATGAGCAGTTCTTC
>TRBV5-1|TRBD1|-|TRBJ2-4
CASSLNRGDVNGLAKNIQYF
TGCGCCAGCAGCCTTAACAGGGGGGATGTAAATGGTTTAGCCAAAAACATTCAGTACTTC
>TRBV7-3|TRBD1|-|TRBJ2-2
CASSSGTGRGTGELFF
TGTGCCAGCAGCTCAGGGACAGGACGGGGCACCGGGGAGCTGTTTTTT
>TRBV7-9|-|-|TRBJ2-7
CASSLARDPAYEQYF
TGTGCCAGCAGCTTAGCGCGGGACCCTGCCTACGAGCAGTACTTC
>TRBV19|TRBD1|-|TRBJ1-2
CASSIGTGVLSSYGYTF
TGTGCCAGTAGTATTGGGACAGGGGTATTGAGTTCCTATGGCTACACCTTC
>TRBV4-3|TRBD2|-|TRBJ2-1
CASSQFWTSGIPYEQFF
TGCGCCAGCAGCCAGTTTTGGACTAGCGGGATCCCTTATGAGCAGTTCTTC
>TRBV4-1|TRBD1|-|TRBJ1-1
CASSQERVQGEEAFF
TGCGCCAGCAGCCAAGAGAGGGTTCAGGGGGAGGAAGCTTTCTTT
>TRBV5-4|-|-|TRBJ2-1
CASRFFGGYNEQFF
TGTGCCAGCAGGTTCTTTGGCGGCTACAATGAGCAGTTCTTC
>TRBV2|-|-|TRBJ2-5
CASTIFGEETQYF
TGTGCCAGCACCATTTTCGGGGAGGAGACCCAGTACTTC
>TRBV6-4|TRBD2|-|TRBJ2-7
CAIKAGEASKQYF
TGTGCCATCAAAGCGGGGGAAGCTTCAAAGCAGTACTTC
>TRBV18|TRBD1|-|TRBJ2-1
CASSPEGQGARTSQFF
TGTGCCAGCTCACCGGAGGGACAGGGGGCTCGCACAAGCCAGTTCTTC
>TRBV4-2|-|-|TRBJ2-3
CASSQSFAGPTDTQYF
TGTGCCAGCAGCCAATCTTTCGCGGGCCCCACAGATACGCAGTATTTT
>TRBV7-2|-|-|TRBJ1-1
CASSLPGDTEAFF
TGTGCCAGCAGCTTACCAGGGGACACTGAAGCTTTCTTT
>TRBV5-1|TRBD2|-|TRBJ2-1
CASSSGLAPYNEQFF
TGCGCCAGCAGTTCTGGACTAGCTCCCTACAATGAGCAGTTCTTC
>TRBV27|TRBD1|-|TRBJ1-2
CASGTALNYGYTF
TGTGCTTCAGGGACAGCCTTAAACTATGGCTACACCTTC
>TRBV7-8|-|-|TRBJ2-2
CASSTGTTNTGELFF
TGTGCCAGCAGCACCGGTACTACGAACACCGGGGAGCTGTTTTTT
>TRBV2|TRBD2|-|TRBJ2-3
CASSGLAGASIGGTDTQYF
TGTGCCAGCAGTGGTCTAGCGGGAGCTTCTATTGGGGGCACAGATACGCAGTATTTT
>TRBV18|-|-|TRBJ2-5
CASSPRTVQETQYF
TGTGCCAGCTCACCTAGGACAGTTCAAGAGACCCAGTACTTC
>TRBV10-3|TRBD1|-|TRBJ1-1
CAISESWTGGTEAFF
TGTGCCATCAGTGAGTCGTGGACAGGGGGTACTGAAGCTTTCTTT
>TRBV5-4|TRBD1|-|TRBJ2-7
CASSPTGYPYEQYF
TGTGCCAGCAGCCCGACAGGGTACCCCTACGAGCAGTACTTC
>TRBV5-1|-|-|TRBJ2-7
CASSFGTYYEQYF
TGCGCCAGCAGCTTCGGGACTTACTACGAGCAGTACTTC
>TRBV28|-|-|TRBJ1-4
CASGLNEKLFF
TGTGCCAGCGGCCTGAATGAAAAACTGTTTTTT
>TRBV2|-|-|TRBJ1-1
CASSEWTYTEAFF
TGTGCCAGCAGTGAGTGGACATACACTGAAGCTTTCTTT
>TRBV9|-|-|TRBJ2-3
CASSALGSTDTQYF
TGTGCCAGCAGCGCCCTTGGCTCCACAGATACGCAGTATTTT
>TRBV6-5|-|-|TRBJ2-1
CASSYEVADEQFF
TGTGCCAGCAGTTACGAGGTAGCGGATGAGCAGTTCTTC
>TRBV4-1|-|-|TRBJ1-1
CASSQDREVKEAFF
TGCGCCAGCAGCCAAGACAGGGAGGTAAAAGAAGCTTTCTTT
>TRBV2|-|-|TRBJ2-6
CASTEWQSGPGANVLTF
TGTGCCAGCACAGAATGGCAAAGTGGGCCTGGGGCCAACGTCCTGACTTTC
>TRBV27|TRBD1|-|TRBJ2-7
CASSFSGQTYEQYF
TGTGCCAGCAGTTTTTCGGGACAGACCTACGAGCAGTACTTC
>TRBV4-3|-|-|TRBJ2-7
CASSQDVASFYEQYF
TGCGCCAGCAGCCAAGATGTTGCCAGTTTCTACGAGCAGTACTTC
>TRBV6-5|-|-|TRBJ1-1
CASSTYTANTEAFF
TGTGCCAGCAGTACCTATACAGCTAACACTGAAGCTTTCTTT
>TRBV5-8|-|-|TRBJ2-1
CALQLPNEQFF
TGTGCCTTACAGCTCCCTAATGAGCAGTTCTTC
>TRBV7-2|-|-|TRBJ2-7
CASTSQRGYGVYEQYF
TGTGCCAGCACCTCCCAGAGGGGGTACGGAGTGTACGAGCAGTACTTC
>TRBV10-2|TRBD2|-|TRBJ2-5
CASSNGGSGRKETQYF
TGCGCCAGCAGTAACGGGGGTAGCGGGAGGAAAGAGACCCAGTACTTC
>TRBV5-5|-|-|TRBJ1-1
CASSSSWRPEAFF
TGTGCCAGCAGCTCGTCCTGGAGGCCTGAAGCTTTCTTT
>TRBV9|TRBD1|-|TRBJ1-1
CASSVANTGVGAFF
TGTGCCAGCAGCGTAGCTAATACAGGGGTTGGAGCTTTCTTT
>TRBV30|-|-|TRBJ1-3
CAWAVRLNSGNTIYF
TGTGCCTGGGCCGTGCGACTAAACTCTGGAAACACCATATATTTT
>TRBV6-6|-|-|TRBJ2-7
CASSDQDRSEQYF
TGTGCCAGCAGTGACCAGGACAGATCCGAGCAGTACTTC
>TRBV27|-|-|TRBJ2-2
CASQHYSTGELFF
TGTGCCAGCCAACACTATTCCACCGGGGAGCTGTTTTTT
>TRBV5-1|-|-|TRBJ1-2
CASSLDSGGAGYGYTF
TGCGCCAGCAGCTTGGATTCGGGGGGCGCGGGCTATGGCTACACCTTC
>TRBV27|-|-|TRBJ1-1
CASSPGPTGMNTEAFF
TGTGCCAGCAGTCCAGGACCGACAGGAATGAACACTGAAGCTTTCTTT
>TRBV7-3|-|-|TRBJ2-1
CASSLTGRAYNEQFF
TGTGCCAGCAGCTTAACGGGTCGGGCCTACAATGAGCAGTTCTTC
>TRBV7-6|-|-|TRBJ2-1
CASSLVTDLISYNEQFF
TGTGCCAGCAGCTTAGTTACGGACTTGATCTCCTACAATGAGCAGTTCTTC
>TRBV2|TRBD2|-|TRBJ2-7
CASSTSGTYEQYF
TGTGCCAGCAGTACTAGCGGAACCTACGAGCAGTACTTC
>TRBV7-8|-|once|TRBJ1-5
CASSLGWAGANQPQHF
TGTGCCAGCAGCTTAGGTTGGGCAGGGGCCAATCAGCCCCAGCATTTT
>TRBV19|TRBD1|once|TRBJ1-5
CASSWTGNQPQHF
TGTGCCAGTAGCTGGACAGGGAATCAGCCCCAGCATTTT
>TRBV9|TRBD2|-|TRBJ2-2
CASSVSGGPIGELFF
TGTGCCAGCAGCGTCTCGGGAGGGCCAATCGGGGAGCTGTTTTTT
>TRBV25-1|TRBD1|-|TRBJ2-2
CASRRGTGTTGELFF
TGTGCCAGCCGTAGGGGGACAGGGACTACCGGGGAGCTGTTTTTT
>TRBV9|-|-|TRBJ2-5
CASSPRTGGGETQYF
TGTGCCAGCAGCCCCAGGACGGGCGGAGGAGAGACCCAGTACTTC
>TRBV4-2|TRBD2|-|TRBJ2-7
CASTANGPSGSYEQYF
TGTGCCAGCACCGCCAACGGGCCTAGCGGGTCCTACGAGCAGTACTTC